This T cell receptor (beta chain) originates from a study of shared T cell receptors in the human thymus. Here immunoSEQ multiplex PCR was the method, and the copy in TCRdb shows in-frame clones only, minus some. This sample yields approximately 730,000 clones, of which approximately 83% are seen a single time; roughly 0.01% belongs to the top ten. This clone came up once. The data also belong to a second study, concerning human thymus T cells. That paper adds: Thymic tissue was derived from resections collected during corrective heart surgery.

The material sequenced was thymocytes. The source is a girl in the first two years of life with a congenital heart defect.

The CDR3 loop reads CASNQRGSSGANVLTF. The CDR3 region has the DNA TGTGCCAGCAACCAACGGGGTTCCTCTGGGGCCAACGTCCTGACTTTC. This rearrangement joins TRBV7-8 to TRBJ2-6; possibly TRBD2 for D (5 bases). Germline V gene lookup returns CDR1 SGHVS and CDR2 FQNEAQ. The ends were cut back, 7 bases at V and 0 bases at J, with 13 bases in the middle. CDR3 length: 16 residues.